Listed below are T cell receptor beta chains from one sample, sequenced in a study of T cell responses to AZD1222 COVID-19 vaccine. Here immunoSEQ multiplex PCR was the method, and the copy in TCRdb shows in-frame clones only, minus some. This sample yields about 120,000 clones, of which 85% to 95% are seen a single time; 1.7% belongs to the top ten. This specimen consisted of peripheral blood, obtained on day 0 of AZD1222 vaccination. Source of these receptors: an adult in good health. Each CDR3 is given with its conserved first and last residue. D genes are given only for firm matches. Size tells how often a clone was seen (once, few, many) or the class of an expanded clone, and some rows leave it out.

TRBV7-2	14	.	.	TRBJ1-2	TGTGCCAGCAGCCCAACAACAGTCTCCTATGGCTACACCTTC	CASSPTTVSYGYTF
TRBV19	16	.	TRBD1	TRBJ2-2	TGTGCCAGTAGTAGGGCAGGGACAGGGAACACCGGGGAGCTGTTTTTT	CASSRAGTGNTGELFF
TRBV7-2	12	.	.	TRBJ2-3	TGTGCCAGCAGCTTAGATCTCGGTACGCAGTATTTT	CASSLDLGTQYF
TRBV3-1/TRBV3-2	15	.	.	TRBJ2-2	TGTGCCAGCAGCCAAGCTGGCACCAACACCGGGGAGCTGTTTTTT	CASSQAGTNTGELFF
TRBV6-6	15	.	.	TRBJ1-1	TGTGCCAGCAGTTACTCGTTCGCCCCAGGCACTGAAGCTTTCTTT	CASSYSFAPGTEAFF
TRBV19	15	.	TRBD1	TRBJ2-6	TGTGCCAGTAGGACAGGGCTTCCCGGGGCCAACGTCCTGACTTTC	CASRTGLPGANVLTF
TRBV19	13	.	.	TRBJ1-3	TGTGCCAGTACACAGTCGATTGGAAACACCATATATTTT	CASTQSIGNTIYF
TRBV24-1	15	.	.	TRBJ2-2	TGTGCCACCAGTGTATTGACAGTGAACACCGGGGAGCTGTTTTTT	CATSVLTVNTGELFF
TRBV7-9	14	.	.	TRBJ1-1	TGTGCCAGCAGCTTAGGTGGGGTGGCCACTGAAGCTTTCTTT	CASSLGGVATEAFF
TRBV19	15	.	.	TRBJ2-1	TGTGCCAGTAGTATTGGGGGGGCAGGGTACAATGAGCAGTTCTTC	CASSIGGAGYNEQFF
TRBV2	13	.	.	TRBJ1-2	TGTGCCAGCATGGCAGGCCCTAACTATGGCTACACCTTC	CASMAGPNYGYTF
TRBV19	13	.	TRBD1	TRBJ1-1	TGTGCCAGTAGTAAATCGACAGGGACTGAAGCTTTCTTT	CASSKSTGTEAFF
TRBV29-1	10	.	.	TRBJ2-5	TGCAGCGTGCCTAAGGAGACCCAGTACTTC	CSVPKETQYF
TRBV28	14	.	.	TRBJ1-2	TGTGCCAGCAGCCCCAACGGGGTTGCCTATGGCTACACCTTC	CASSPNGVAYGYTF
TRBV11-3	15	.	TRBD2	TRBJ2-5	TGTGCCAGCAGCTCCCGACTAGCGGGGGATGAGACCCAGTACTTC	CASSSRLAGDETQYF
TRBV4-1	15	.	TRBD1	TRBJ1-5	TGCGCCAGCAGCTCTTGGACAGGGATCAATCAGCCCCAGCATTTT	CASSSWTGINQPQHF
TRBV2	14	.	.	TRBJ1-2	TGTGCCAGCAGTAAAGAACAGGGTGACTATGGCTACACCTTC	CASSKEQGDYGYTF
TRBV27	11	.	.	TRBJ1-4	TGTGCCAGCAGTTCTGGTGAAAAACTGTTTTTT	CASSSGEKLFF
TRBV5-1	8	once	.	TRBJ1-2	TGCGAAAGGTATGGCTACACCTTC	CERYGYTF
TRBV6-5	14	.	.	TRBJ1-6	TGTGCCAGCAGGGACTACTCCTATAATTCACCCCTCCACTTT	CASRDYSYNSPLHF
TRBV14	14	.	.	TRBJ1-6	TGTGCCAGCAGCCAAGTCACTCAGAATTCACCCCTCCACTTT	CASSQVTQNSPLHF
TRBV5-5	15	.	.	TRBJ1-2	TGTGCCAGCAGCTTGGAGCTGGACATCGAAAGGGGCTACACCTTC	CASSLELDIERGYTF
TRBV29-1	14	once	TRBD1	TRBJ1-4	TGCAGCGTTGATCTCTTACAGGGGGGAGGAAAACTGTTTTTT	CSVDLLQGGGKLFF
TRBV5-1	15	few	.	TRBJ1-4	TGCGCCAGCAGCTTGGCAGGGTCGACTAATGAAAAACTGTTTTTT	CASSLAGSTNEKLFF
TRBV5-1	14	.	.	TRBJ2-3	TGCGCCAGCTCCCAAGGGGCTAGCACAGATACGCAGTATTTT	CASSQGASTDTQYF
TRBV7-9	13	.	.	TRBJ1-6	TGTGCCAGCAGCAATAATGTCGATTCACCCCTCCACTTT	CASSNNVDSPLHF
TRBV4-1	14	.	TRBD2	TRBJ2-1	TGCGCCAGCAGCCACAGACTAGCGGACAATGAGCAGTTCTTC	CASSHRLADNEQFF
TRBV18	13	.	.	TRBJ1-2	TGTGCCAGCTCCCCCGTAGAGAGAGATGGCTACACCTTC	CASSPVERDGYTF
TRBV5-1	15	.	.	TRBJ1-6	TGCGCCAGCTCATTAATGGGGCCCATAAATTCACCCCTCCACTTT	CASSLMGPINSPLHF
TRBV4-1	17	.	TRBD1	TRBJ1-5	TGCGCCAGCAGCCAAGATCGGGCAGGGGGATTTGCTCAGCCCCAGCATTTT	CASSQDRAGGFAQPQHF
TRBV24-1	16	.	.	TRBJ2-2	TGTGCCACCAGTGATTCGGTCCCGGGCCTATCCGGGGAGCTGTTTTTT	CATSDSVPGLSGELFF
TRBV11-2	15	.	.	TRBJ2-5	TGTGCCAGCAGCCCTACAGGGATCGTGGAGGAGACCCAGTACTTC	CASSPTGIVEETQYF
TRBV4-1	15	once	.	TRBJ2-1	TGCGCCAGCAGCCCCGGGGCGCGAACCTACAATGAGCAGTTCTTC	CASSPGARTYNEQFF
TRBV3-1/TRBV3-2	13	.	.	TRBJ2-2	TGTGCCAGCAGCCAACAGGGATCAGGGGAGCTGTTTTTT	CASSQQGSGELFF
TRBV10-3	16	.	.	TRBJ1-5	TGTGCCATCAGCCCCATAGGACCGAATAGCAATCAGCCCCAGCATTTT	CAISPIGPNSNQPQHF
TRBV5-6	14	.	TRBD1	TRBJ2-2	TGTGCCAGCAGCTTTGGGACAGGGGTCGGGGAGCTGTTTTTT	CASSFGTGVGELFF
TRBV4-1	15	.	.	TRBJ1-4	TGCGCCAGCAGCCCGTCGGGCCCAACTAATGAAAAACTGTTTTTT	CASSPSGPTNEKLFF
TRBV30	13	.	TRBD1	TRBJ1-1	TGTGCCTGGAAGAGACAGGGGACGACAGAAGCTTTCTTT	CAWKRQGTTEAFF
TRBV6-5	13	.	.	TRBJ2-4	TGTGCCAGCACCGCAGATGGGAAAAACATTCAGTACTTC	CASTADGKNIQYF
TRBV19	13	few	.	TRBJ1-1	TGTGCCACCACGGTTTTAGGGAACACTGAAGCTTTCTTT	CATTVLGNTEAFF